This T cell receptor (beta chain) was identified during a study of T cell repertoires in cytomegalovirus infection. The wider study: Used in the study were CMV epitopes, some recently identified and HLA-C-restricted, others well-studied and HLA-B-restricted. Evidence of both CMV infection and a matching HLA type came from public TCR beta signatures.

Germline lookup yields CDR1 SGHAT and CDR2 FQNNGV. Trimming shortened V by 4 bases and J by 2 bases, and 8 bases separated the two germline ends. The CDR3 spans 13 residues. TCRdb reanalysed the reads using MiXCR and keeps one entry per CDR3 protein. The sample records hundreds of thousands of distinct CDR3 sequences, roughly a third being singletons. This clonotype has only a few counts. Its specificity is unknown. The receptor was isolated from a human donor in good health (CMV status not recorded). Some clones in this sample may be carry-over from other donors' samples. This rearrangement joins TRBV11-2 to TRBJ2-5; D is unresolved. This material consisted of cultured PBMCs, taken from culture after CMV antigen stimulation. The CDR3 reads CASSYAPQETQYF. In DNA, the CDR3 is TGTGCCAGCAGCTATGCCCCTCAAGAGACCCAGTACTTC. Drawing the rest from reference TRBV11-2 and TRBJ2-5, the complete variable domain is EAGVAQSPRYKIIEKRQSVAFWCNPISGHATLYWYQQILGQGPKLLIQFQNNGVVDDSQLPKDRFSAERLKGVDSTLKIQPAKLEDSAVYLCASSYAPQETQYFGPGTRLLVL.